The clone carrying this TCR beta chain has just a few counts. As yet, its antigen is unknown. The CDR3 runs to 15 residues. V was trimmed by 1 base and J by 4 bases, leaving 13 bases between them. In germline, CDR1 is SGHVT, CDR2 SQSDAQ. TCRdb passed the reads through MiXCR, listing each CDR3 protein once. The sample includes around 800,000 distinct CDR3 sequences, less than 35% seen only once; the top ten take about an eighth. This sample was taken from a study of T cell repertoires in cytomegalovirus infection. At the level of the study: CMV infection plus the matching HLA type was flagged by public TCR beta signatures.

Sequences were derived from cultured CD8+ T cells from PBMCs, sampled from culture after CMV antigen stimulation. This chain uses TRBV7-4 with TRBJ1-1; D gene ambiguous. The clonotype was recovered from a human donor in good health (CMV status not recorded). Some clones in this sample may be carry-over from other donors' samples. CDR3 amino acids: CASSLGGPRVTEAFF. CDR3 coding DNA: TGTGCCAGCAGCTTAGGCGGACCTAGGGTCACTGAAGCTTTCTTT.